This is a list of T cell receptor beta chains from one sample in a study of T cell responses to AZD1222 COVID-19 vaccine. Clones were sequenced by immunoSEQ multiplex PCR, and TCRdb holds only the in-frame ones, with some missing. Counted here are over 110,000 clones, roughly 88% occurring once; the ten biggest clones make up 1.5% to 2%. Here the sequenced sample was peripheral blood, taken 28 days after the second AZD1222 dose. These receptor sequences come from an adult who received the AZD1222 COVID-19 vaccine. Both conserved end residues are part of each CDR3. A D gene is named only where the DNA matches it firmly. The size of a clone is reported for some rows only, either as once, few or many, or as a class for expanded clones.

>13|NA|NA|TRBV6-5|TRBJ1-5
TGTGCCAGCAGCGACAGGATCAATCAGCCCCAGCATTTT
CASSDRINQPQHF
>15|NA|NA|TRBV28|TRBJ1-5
TGTGCCAGCACTCTCAGCGGGAATAGCAATCAGCCCCAGCATTTT
CASTLSGNSNQPQHF
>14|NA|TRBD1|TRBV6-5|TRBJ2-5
TGTGCCAGCAGTCCGACAGGGGGATCAAGGACCCAGTACTTC
CASSPTGGSRTQYF
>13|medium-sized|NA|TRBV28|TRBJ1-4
TGTGCCAGCAGTTTCGGGCTTGGGGTAGAACTGTTTTTT
CASSFGLGVELFF
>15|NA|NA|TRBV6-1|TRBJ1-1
TGTGCCAGCAGTGAAGTGGGGTCTATGAACACTGAAGCTTTCTTT
CASSEVGSMNTEAFF
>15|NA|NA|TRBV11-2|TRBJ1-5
TGTGCCAGCAGCTTAGACTACGGAAGCAATCAGCCCCAGCATTTT
CASSLDYGSNQPQHF
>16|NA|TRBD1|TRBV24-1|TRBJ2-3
TGTGCCACCAGTGATCCGGGGGGACAGGGGACAGATACGCAGTATTTT
CATSDPGGQGTDTQYF
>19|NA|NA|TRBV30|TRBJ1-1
TGTGCCTGGAGATGGGGCCGGGGCCGGGGGGCTTATGTGAACACTGAAGCTTTCTTT
CAWRWGRGRGAYVNTEAFF
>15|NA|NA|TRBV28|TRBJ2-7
TGTGCCAGCAGTTTTAGCCAGGCCGGTTCCTACGAGCAGTACTTC
CASSFSQAGSYEQYF
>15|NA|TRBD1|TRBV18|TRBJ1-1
TGTGCCAGCTCACCTGGACAGGGGTTGAACACTGAAGCTTTCTTT
CASSPGQGLNTEAFF
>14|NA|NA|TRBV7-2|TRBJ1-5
TGTGCCAGCAGCTTAAGTAAAAGGGGGCAGCCCCAGCATTTT
CASSLSKRGQPQHF
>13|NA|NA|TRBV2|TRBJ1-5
TGTGCCAGCAGTGACAGGGAAAATCAGCCCCAGCATTTT
CASSDRENQPQHF
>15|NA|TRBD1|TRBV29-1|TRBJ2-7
TGCAGCGTAGCCGGGACAGGGGGCTCGGGCTACGAGCAGTACTTC
CSVAGTGGSGYEQYF
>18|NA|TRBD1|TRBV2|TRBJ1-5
TGTGCCAGCAGTGAATCTTCAGGGGGCGTGGGGGGCAATCAGCCCCAGCATTTT
CASSESSGGVGGNQPQHF
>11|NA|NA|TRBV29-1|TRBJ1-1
TGCAGCGTTGGGCTGAACACTGAAGCTTTCTTT
CSVGLNTEAFF
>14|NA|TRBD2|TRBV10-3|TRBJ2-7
TGTGCCATCAGTGGCGAAGCGGGAGCCCAACAGCAGTACTTC
CAISGEAGAQQQYF
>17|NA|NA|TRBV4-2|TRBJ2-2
TGTGCCAGCAGCCAAGATCAGCCGAGGACGAACACCGGGGAGCTGTTTTTT
CASSQDQPRTNTGELFF
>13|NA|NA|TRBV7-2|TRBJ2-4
TGTGCCAGCAGCTTATCCAATCTCGACATTCAGTACTTC
CASSLSNLDIQYF
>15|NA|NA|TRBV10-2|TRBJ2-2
TGCGCCAGTTTTAGGGGCAACGCGAACACCGGGGAGCTGTTTTTT
CASFRGNANTGELFF
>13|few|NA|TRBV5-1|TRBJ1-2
TGCGCCAGCAGCTTGGGGGTTAACTATGGCTACACCTTC
CASSLGVNYGYTF
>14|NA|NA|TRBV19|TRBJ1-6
TGTGCCAGTAACGGGGGACCATCGAATTCACCCCTCCACTTT
CASNGGPSNSPLHF
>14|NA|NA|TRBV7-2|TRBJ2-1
TGTGCCAGCAGCCCTGGGGGTAGCGCGGATGAGCAGTTCTTC
CASSPGGSADEQFF
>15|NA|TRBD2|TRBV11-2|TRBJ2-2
TGTGCCAGCAGCTCCCGGGGGGTGGACACCGGGGAGCTGTTTTTT
CASSSRGVDTGELFF
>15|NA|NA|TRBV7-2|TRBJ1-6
TGTGCCAGCAGCAAAACGGGTCTCGATAATTCACCCCTCCACTTT
CASSKTGLDNSPLHF
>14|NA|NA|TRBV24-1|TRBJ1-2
TGTGCCACCAGTGATTTTCGGACTAACTATGGCTACACCTTC
CATSDFRTNYGYTF
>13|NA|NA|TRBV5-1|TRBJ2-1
TGCGCCAGCAGCTTGGAACTAGCTAATGAGCAGTTCTTC
CASSLELANEQFF
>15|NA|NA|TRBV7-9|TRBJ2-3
TGTGCCAGCAGTATAGCGGAAATCCCCACAGATACGCAGTATTTT
CASSIAEIPTDTQYF
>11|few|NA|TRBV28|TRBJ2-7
TGTGCCAGCAGTGGCGCATACGAGCAGTACTTC
CASSGAYEQYF
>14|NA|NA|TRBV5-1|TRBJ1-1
TGCGCCAGCAGAGGGGGTTTCATGAACACTGAAGCTTTCTTT
CASRGGFMNTEAFF
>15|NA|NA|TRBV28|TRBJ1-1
TGTGCCAGCAGTTTAAGGCGGACTATCACGGGTGAAGCTTTCTTT
CASSLRRTITGEAFF
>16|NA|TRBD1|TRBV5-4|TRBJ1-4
TGTGCCAGCAGCTTGGTCAGGGGGCTATCTAATGAAAAACTGTTTTTT
CASSLVRGLSNEKLFF
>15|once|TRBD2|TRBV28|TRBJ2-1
TGTGCCAGCAGCCCGAGCGGGAGCTCCTACAATGAGCAGTTCTTC
CASSPSGSSYNEQFF
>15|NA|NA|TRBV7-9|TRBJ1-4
TGTGCCAGCAGCCCGGAGGGGGGCGCGGATGAAAAACTGTTTTTT
CASSPEGGADEKLFF
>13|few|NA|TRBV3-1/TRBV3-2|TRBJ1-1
TGTGCCAGCAGCCCGAGAAGGAACACTGAAGCTTTCTTT
CASSPRRNTEAFF
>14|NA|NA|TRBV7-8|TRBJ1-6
TGTGCCAGCAGAGCCGGGACAACGAATTCACCCCTCCACTTT
CASRAGTTNSPLHF
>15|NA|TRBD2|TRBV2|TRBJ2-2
TGTGCCGGCAGAACTAGCGGGACGAACACCGGGGAGCTGTTTTTT
CAGRTSGTNTGELFF
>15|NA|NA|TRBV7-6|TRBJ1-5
TGTGCCAGCAGCTTAGCGCCAGGGATAGGGCAGCCCCAGCATTTT
CASSLAPGIGQPQHF
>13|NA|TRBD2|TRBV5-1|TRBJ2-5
TGCGCCAGCAGCTTGAGCGGGGGAGAGACCCAGTACTTC
CASSLSGGETQYF
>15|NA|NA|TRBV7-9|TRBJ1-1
TGTGCCAGCAGCTCCTTAAGACAGGTTTCGGCTGAAGCTTTCTTT
CASSSLRQVSAEAFF
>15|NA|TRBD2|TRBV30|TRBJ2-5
TGTGCCTGGAGTGGGGGACTAGCGCTCCAAGAGACCCAGTACTTC
CAWSGGLALQETQYF
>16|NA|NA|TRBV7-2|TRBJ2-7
TGTGCCAGCAGCTTAGTGGGGTCAGGTTCGTACTACGAGCAGTACTTC
CASSLVGSGSYYEQYF
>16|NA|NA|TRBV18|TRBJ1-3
TGTGCCAGCTCACCACCGAATAGCTACTCTGGAAACACCATATATTTT
CASSPPNSYSGNTIYF
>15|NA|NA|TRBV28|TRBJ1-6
TGTGCCAGCAGCCAAGACGTGAGCGGCAGTTCACCCCTCCACTTT
CASSQDVSGSSPLHF
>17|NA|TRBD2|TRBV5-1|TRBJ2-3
TGCGCCAGCAGCTCCCGCCCTAGCGGAACTAGCACAGATACGCAGTATTTT
CASSSRPSGTSTDTQYF
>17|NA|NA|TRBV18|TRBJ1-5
TGTGCCAGCTCACCACCGGGCGGAGCGCGGGCAGTTCAGCCCCAGCATTTT
CASSPPGGARAVQPQHF
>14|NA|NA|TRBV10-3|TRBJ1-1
TGTGCCATCAGCTACAGCAGGGGGAACACTGAAGCTTTCTTT
CAISYSRGNTEAFF
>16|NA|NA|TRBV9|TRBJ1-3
TGTGCCAGCAGCCCAATGGGGGGTTCGGGCGGAAACACCATATATTTT
CASSPMGGSGGNTIYF
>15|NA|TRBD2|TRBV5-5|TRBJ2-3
TGTGCCAGCAGCTTCTCCATTGAGGCTAGCGGTACGCAGTATTTT
CASSFSIEASGTQYF
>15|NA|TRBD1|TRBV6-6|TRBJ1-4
TGTGCCAGCAGTCCCGGACAGGCGGCTAATGAAAAACTGTTTTTT
CASSPGQAANEKLFF
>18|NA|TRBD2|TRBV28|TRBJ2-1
TGTGCCAGCAGTCAGGACAGACCACTAGCGGGAGCTAACAATGAGCAGTTCTTC
CASSQDRPLAGANNEQFF
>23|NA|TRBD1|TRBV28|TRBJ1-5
TGTGCCAGCATTTTTTACGGGACAGCAGAAAAATACGGCCCTCTATATAGCAATCAGCCCCAGCATTTT
CASIFYGTAEKYGPLYSNQPQHF
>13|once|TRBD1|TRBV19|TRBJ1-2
TGTGCCAGTAGGACAGGGGGGGACTATGGCTACACCTTC
CASRTGGDYGYTF
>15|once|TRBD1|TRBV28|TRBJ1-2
TGTGCCAGCAGTTTTGAACAGGGGTCCCTCTATGGCTACACCTTC
CASSFEQGSLYGYTF
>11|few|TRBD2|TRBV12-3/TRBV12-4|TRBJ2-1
TGTGCCAGCAGGGCTAGCGGGAATCAGTTCTTC
CASRASGNQFF
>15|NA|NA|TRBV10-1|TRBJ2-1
TGCGCCAGCAGTGATGGAGGGAATTTGTACAATGAGCAGTTCTTC
CASSDGGNLYNEQFF
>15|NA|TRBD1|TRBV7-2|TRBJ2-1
TGTGCCAGCAGCTCCGGACAGGGGCCCCTCGAAAAGCAGTTCTTC
CASSSGQGPLEKQFF
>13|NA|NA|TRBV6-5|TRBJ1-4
TGTGCCAGCAGTTACTCGCCTAATGAAAAACTGTTTTTT
CASSYSPNEKLFF
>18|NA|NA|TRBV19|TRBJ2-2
TGTGCCAGTAGTTCCAGTTCCGATAGACCCTCGGTCCCCGGGGAGCTGTTTTTT
CASSSSSDRPSVPGELFF
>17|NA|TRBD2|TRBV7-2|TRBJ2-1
TGTGCCAGCAGCTTTTATAGCGGGGCCCTCTCCTACAATGAGCAGTTCTTC
CASSFYSGALSYNEQFF
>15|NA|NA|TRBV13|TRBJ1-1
TGTGCCAGCAGCTTATATGGGTCTCTGAACACTGAAGCTTTCTTT
CASSLYGSLNTEAFF